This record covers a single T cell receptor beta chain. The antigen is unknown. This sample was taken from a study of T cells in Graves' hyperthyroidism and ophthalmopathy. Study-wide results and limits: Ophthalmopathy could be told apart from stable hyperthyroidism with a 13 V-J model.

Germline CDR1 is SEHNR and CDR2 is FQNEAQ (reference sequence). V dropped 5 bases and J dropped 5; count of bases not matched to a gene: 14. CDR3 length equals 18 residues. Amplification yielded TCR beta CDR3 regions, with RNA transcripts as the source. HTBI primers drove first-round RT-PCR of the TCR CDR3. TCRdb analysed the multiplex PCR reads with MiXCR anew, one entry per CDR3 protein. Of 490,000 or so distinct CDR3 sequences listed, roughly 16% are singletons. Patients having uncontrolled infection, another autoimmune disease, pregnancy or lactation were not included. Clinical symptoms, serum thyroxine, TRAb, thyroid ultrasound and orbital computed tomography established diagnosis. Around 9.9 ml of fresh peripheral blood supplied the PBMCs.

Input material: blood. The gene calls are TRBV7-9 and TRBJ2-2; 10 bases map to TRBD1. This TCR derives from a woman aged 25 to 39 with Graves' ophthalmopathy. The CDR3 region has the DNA TGTGCCAGCAGCACGAGAACCCTGACAGGGGGCCGGACCGGGGAGCTGTTTTTT. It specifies CASSTRTLTGGRTGELFF.